This T cell receptor (beta chain) was sequenced during a study of shared clonotypes between healthy human individuals. This CDR3 is 13 amino acids long. Germline V lookup: CDR1 LNHDA, CDR2 SQIVND (reference sequence). V lost 6 bases and J 2 bases, leaving 11 bases between the germline ends. Sequencing was performed with immunoSEQ multiplex PCR; in TCRdb, only in-frame clones are kept and a portion is missing. The profile shows around 1.6 million clones, approximately 98% of them singletons. What was sequenced was naive CD4+ T cells sorted from blood. The subset: CD45RA+ positively selected. This chain joins TRBV19 and TRBJ2-7, with no clear D. This sequence originates from a man in his thirties or forties in good health. The CDR3 loop reads CASSVGGAYEQYF. For the CDR3, the DNA is TGTGCCAGTAGCGTTGGTGGGGCCTACGAGCAGTACTTC.